The next 13 T cell receptor beta chains were all read from a single sample in a study of blood T cell repertoires in COVID-19 (dated by TCRdb to between 2020 and 2021). Libraries were made using the immunoSEQ multiplex PCR assay. What TCRdb holds here is the immuneACCESS table cut down to in-frame rearrangements. Part of the clones is not present; checked against another copy, under half of the missing clones reflect an unresolved V gene, and the others are unexplained. The sample data list more than 350,000 clones, and over 75% of these were observed just once. Around 9.3% of the sample comes from the top ten. Sequences were obtained from peripheral blood. The receptor source for this set is a woman aged 25 to 39 with COVID-19, enrolled during active disease.

This clone was counted a few times. The chain uses TRBV7-2 and TRBJ1-1; D is possibly TRBD1 (5 bases). The CDR3 is made up of 13 amino acids. The V gene lost 1 base and the J gene lost 11 bases, with 14 bases spanning the gap. CDR1 is SGHTA and CDR2 is FQGNSA in the germline V gene. Here the CDR3 reads CASSLGQIQNAFF. Here the CDR3 DNA reads TGTGCCAGCAGCTTAGGACAGATACAGAATGCTTTCTTT.

This clone was recorded once. This chain links TRBV28 with TRBJ2-2, with 11 positions matching TRBD2. This CDR3 has 16 residues. Looked up from germline, CDR1 is MDHEN and CDR2 is SYDVKM. V lost 2 bases, J lost 4 bases, and 3 bases stayed unmatched. The DNA for the CDR3 is TGTGCCAGCAGTTTACTAGCGGGAGGATCCACCGGGGAGCTGTTTTTT. Amino acid sequence: CASSLLAGGSTGELFF.

In the case of this clone: In the same sample, other DNA sequences code for this CDR3. J is TRBJ2-1 and V is TRBV9, with D possibly being TRBD2 (5 bases). This CDR3 is built from 15 residues. Germline loops: CDR1 SGDLS, CDR2 YYNGEE. Trimming removed 0 bases at V and 1 base at J, with 8 bases between. The CDR3 DNA is TGTGCCAGCAGCGTAGAAGGCGGGTCCTACAATGAGCAGTTCTTC. It codes for CASSVEGGSYNEQFF.

This rearrangement joins TRBV18 to TRBJ2-2, with TRBD2 matching 7 bases. This CDR3 spans 16 amino acids. The germline V gene encodes CDR1 KGHSH and CDR2 LQKENI. V lost 6 bases, J lost 0 bases, and 7 bases stayed unmatched. The CDR3 DNA reads TGTGCCAGCTCGCTAACTAGCGTATCGAACACCGGGGAGCTGTTTTTT. Encoded protein: CASSLTSVSNTGELFF.

This clone was counted once. This chain links TRBV11-2 with TRBJ1-6; TRBD1 agrees at 12 bases. The germline gives CDR1 SGHAT, CDR2 FQNNGV. Trimming removed 2 bases from V and 7 bases from J; junction bases left unmatched: 3. This CDR3 is 16 amino acids long. In nucleotides, the CDR3 is TGTGCCAGCAGCTTACGGGACAGGGGGCAGAATTCACCCCTCCACTTT. It specifies CASSLRDRGQNSPLHF.

The gene calls are TRBV7-2 and TRBJ2-7, with 9 bases matching TRBD1. CDR3 length: 15 residues. The V gene's germline CDR1 is SGHTA and CDR2 FQGNSA. Germline trimming cut 5 bases from V and 3 bases from J; bases unmatched to any gene: 8. In nucleotides, the CDR3 is TGTGCCAGCAGCCCGGGACAGGGATGGAACTACGAGCAGTACTTC. This gives the protein CASSPGQGWNYEQYF.

The chain joins TRBV5-4 to TRBJ2-4, with 10 bases fitting TRBD1. With 4 bases clipped from V and 8 bases from J, the junction kept 6 bases outside the gene matches. This CDR3 spans 14 amino acids. CDR1 and CDR2 from the germline V gene are SGHNT and YYREEE (reference sequence). CDR3 residues: CASSPRTGGDIQYF. The CDR3 nucleotides are TGTGCCAGCAGCCCAAGGACAGGGGGAGACATTCAGTACTTC.

The chain carries TRBV7-9 and TRBJ2-7; 9 nucleotides agree with TRBD2. This CDR3 has 16 amino acids. Trimming at V came to 1 base and at J to 3 bases, leaving 7 bases not matched to a gene. Germline CDR1 and CDR2: SEHNR and FQNEAQ (reference sequence). The CDR3 DNA is TGTGCCAGCAGCTTAGGATCGGGCGGGAGGGGCTACGAGCAGTACTTC. Protein sequence: CASSLGSGGRGYEQYF.

This chain connects TRBV6-2 or TRBV6-3 to TRBJ2-7; TRBD1 matches at 10 bases. With 6 bases clipped from V and 4 bases from J, the junction kept 9 bases outside the gene matches. CDR3 size: 15 residues. Per germline, CDR1 MNHEY and CDR2 SVGEGT. CDR3 sequence reads: CASSRAGTGVYEQYF. In DNA, the CDR3 is TGTGCCAGCAGCCGAGCCGGGACAGGGGTATACGAGCAGTACTTC.

The chain is built from TRBV3-1 (or the pseudogene TRBV3-2) and TRBJ1-2; 8 bases agree with TRBD1. Germline V gene data show CDR1 as LGHDT and CDR2 as YNNKEL (reference sequence). V was clipped by 6 bases and J by 2 bases; unmatched bases: 8. The CDR3 spans 15 residues. The CDR3 coding sequence is TGTGCCAGCAGTTTCGGACAGGGCTTAAACTATGGCTACACCTTC. Protein sequence: CASSFGQGLNYGYTF.

V is TRBV15 and J is TRBJ2-1; D may be TRBD1 (5 bases). Trimming shortened V by 6 bases and J by 10 bases, and 13 bases separated the two germline ends. The CDR3 extends over 12 amino acids. From germline, CDR1 is LNHNV and CDR2 YYDKDF (reference sequence). CDR3 protein: CATSRRAQEQFF. As DNA, the CDR3 is TGTGCCACCAGTCGCAGGGCACAGGAGCAGTTCTTC.

The rearrangement joins TRBV28 to TRBJ1-1, with 9 bases fitting TRBD1. The germline CDR1 and CDR2 sequences are MDHEN and SYDVKM. Trimming at V came to 3 bases and at J to 3 bases, leaving 14 bases not matched to a gene. The length of the CDR3 is 18 residues. Here the CDR3 DNA reads TGTGCCAGCAGTTTCTCCTGGGACAGGGTTTTAAGGGACACTGAAGCTTTCTTT. Translation gives CASSFSWDRVLRDTEAFF.

The chain joins TRBV5-4 to TRBJ1-2; no definite D call. Trimming left V 4 bases short and J 5 bases short, with 15 bases between. CDR3 length: 14 amino acids. The germline V gene encodes CDR1 SGHNT and CDR2 YYREEE (reference sequence). Here the CDR3 reads CASSLAGHPYGYTF. DNA of the CDR3: TGTGCCAGCAGCCTGGCGGGTCATCCATATGGCTACACCTTC.